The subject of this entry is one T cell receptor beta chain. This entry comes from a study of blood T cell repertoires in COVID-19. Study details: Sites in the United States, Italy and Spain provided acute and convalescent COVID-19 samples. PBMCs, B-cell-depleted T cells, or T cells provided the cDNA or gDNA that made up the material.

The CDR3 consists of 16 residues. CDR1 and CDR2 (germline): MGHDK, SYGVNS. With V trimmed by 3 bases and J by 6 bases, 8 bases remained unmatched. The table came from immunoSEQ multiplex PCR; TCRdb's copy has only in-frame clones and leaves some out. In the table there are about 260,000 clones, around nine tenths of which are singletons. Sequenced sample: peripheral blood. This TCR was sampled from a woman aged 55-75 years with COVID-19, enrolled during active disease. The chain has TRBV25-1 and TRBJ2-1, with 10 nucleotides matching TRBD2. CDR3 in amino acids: CASSEMGLAGVNEQFF. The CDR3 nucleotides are TGTGCCAGCAGTGAGATGGGGCTAGCGGGAGTCAATGAGCAGTTCTTC.